This TCR beta chain stems from a study of blood T cell repertoires in COVID-19. At the level of the study: The United States, Italy and Spain were the sources of the acute and convalescent COVID-19 samples. Sample material is recorded as cDNA or gDNA derived from T cells, B-cell-depleted T cells, or PBMCs.

This CDR3 comprises 13 residues. In the original analysis: Estimation of nucleated cell counts was performed using reference gene primer amplification. TCRdb's table, derived via immunoSEQ multiplex PCR, lists solely in-frame clones and lacks some. The V and J calls and clone size were taken over from that table, and D and trimming were inferred from the DNA. The repertoire holds approximately 50,000 clones, roughly 89% seen once, with roughly a quarter in the top ten. The chain carries TRBV21-1 and TRBJ1-2; TRBD1 reflects the table's D call only, with no check against the DNA. TRBV21-1 is annotated as a pseudogene. Sequencing input: peripheral blood. This clonotype was sampled from a woman of 80 years or more with acute or convalescent COVID-19. Here the CDR3 reads CASILSANYGYTF. CDR3 DNA sequence: TGTGCCAGCATCCTTTCAGCTAACTATGGCTACACCTTC.